This TCR beta chain was recovered during a study of blood T cells in healthy people across ages. Study-level findings and limits: PBMCs that were unsorted prevented a conclusive naive versus antigen-experienced comparison. Roughly linearly, TCR beta diversity per million T cells fell as age increased.

For this clonotype: Antigen specificity is unknown.

Together with a sample-barcoded 5' primer, a J-beta primer mix was included in a second PCR lasting roughly 7 to 11 cycles. Using its own MiXCR run on the 5' RACE reads, TCRdb lists one record per CDR3 protein. In the table there are hundreds of thousands of distinct CDR3 sequences, less than 60% of which are singletons. For every donor, a draw yielded around 10 milliliters of peripheral blood. Per-sample yields of isolated PBMCs were at least 6.5 million. Germline V CDR1 and CDR2: SGHRS, YFSETQ. Trimming pared 0 bases from V and 4 bases from J, leaving 14 bases between. The CDR3 covers 15 residues. The sequence was collected from a man aged 80 or over in good health. The sample comprised blood. J is TRBJ2-7 and V is TRBV5-1; maybe TRBD2 (7 bases). The CDR3: CASSLVGGAAYEQYF. In DNA form, the CDR3 reads TGCGCCAGCAGCTTGGTGGGGGGGGCAGCGTACGAGCAGTACTTC.